This entry is about one TCR beta chain. Unmatched junction bases numbered 11, after V lost 5 bases and J lost 7 bases. The CDR3 runs to 15 residues. Germline V gene sequence: CDR1 SEHNR, CDR2 FQNEAQ (reference sequence). This sample is part of a study of blood T cell repertoires in COVID-19. Across the whole study: T cells, B-cell-depleted T cells, or PBMCs provided the cDNA or gDNA that served as material.

Followed over time, Seattle patients had been enrolled while infection was active. Profiled with immunoSEQ multiplex PCR; TCRdb holds only in-frame clones, not every one. Of fewer than 25,000 clones listed, less than 90% were seen once; the top ten hold roughly 29%. This receptor was obtained from a man aged 65 to 79 with COVID-19, enrolled during active disease. The chain is built from TRBV7-9 and TRBJ1-3, with 7 bases lining up with TRBD1. Sequencing was done on a sample of peripheral blood. DNA of the CDR3: TGTGCCAGCAGCCAAATGACAGGGCCCCGGAACACCATATATTTT. Its translation: CASSQMTGPRNTIYF.